The entry that follows covers one T cell receptor (beta chain) sequence. The antigen is not known. This entry belongs to a study of T cells expressing NK-cell markers. Study-level information: It was from sorted CD3+CD56+NKG2C+, CD3+CD56+NKG2C- and CD3+CD56-NKG2C+ T cells that TCR beta repertoires came. Eight donors were sequenced, of whom seven were HCMV-seropositive, while the remaining one was HCMV-seronegative. General study findings and limits: Topping the CD3+CD56-NKG2C+ fraction as well were these clonotypes, in a few donors. Uncertainty persisted over the HCMV specificity of expanded NKG2C+ T cell clones.

After re-calling the 5' RACE reads, TCRdb lists one entry per CDR3 protein, DNA absent. The sample table includes fewer than 400,000 distinct CDR3 sequences. CDR3 length: 17 amino acids. Sequences were obtained from blood T cells: a sorted CD56 or NKG2C T cell subset, CD4+ or CD8+ T cells, or bulk PBMC T cells (not recorded which). The chain uses TRBV12-3 or TRBV12-4 and TRBJ2-3; TCRdb's D call, TRBD1, is unchecked because there is no DNA. The clonotype comes from a man aged 18-75 years in good health. CDR3 region: CASSPRGRRAGSGTQYF.